The clone carrying this TCR beta chain has a handful of counts. This specimen comes from a study of T cells in Graves' hyperthyroidism and ophthalmopathy. J was trimmed by 7 bases and V by 5 bases; bases with no gene match: 5. The CDR3 extends over 14 amino acids. Germline assignment: CDR1 MNHEY and CDR2 SVGEGT. Using RNA transcripts as the source, TCR beta CDR3 regions were amplified. The primer set for the first-round RT-PCR of the TCR CDR3 was HTBI. Via MiXCR, TCRdb re-called the multiplex PCR reads, giving one row per CDR3 protein. The data contain approximately 620,000 distinct CDR3 sequences, about 16% of them singletons.

The chain links TRBV6-2 or TRBV6-3 to TRBJ1-5, with TRBD1 identical over 10 bases. This TCR came from a woman aged 40 to 55 with Graves' ophthalmopathy. The sample taken for sequencing was blood. The CDR3 loop is CASSNRDRGQPQHF. Written as DNA, the CDR3 is TGTGCCAGCAGTAACCGGGACAGGGGCCAGCCCCAGCATTTT.